Here is one T cell receptor (beta chain) with its context. The antigen is unknown. The TRB cDNA libraries were prepared by 5' RACE with UMI labels. TCRdb reprocessed the 5' RACE reads and keeps a single row for each CDR3 protein, giving no DNA. Its table lists 60,000 to 65,000 distinct CDR3 sequences. Per CD8+ T cell subset, triplicate sorts of approximately 270,000 cells each were done. Naive CD8+ T cells showed CD45RO-CCR7+CD27+CD95-. Germline V gene lookup returns CDR1 SGHVS and CDR2 FQNEAQ. The CDR3 consists of 16 residues. This entry belongs to a study of CXCR3-negative and CXCR3-positive naive CD8 T cells. Study outcomes and limitations: For CXCR3-positive naive cells, TRB CDR3s were more hydrophobic than those of CXCR3-negative naive cells. Memory cells differed in TRBV-TRBJ usage, but naive CXCR3-negative and CXCR3-positive cells had similar usage.

The chain combines TRBV7-8 with TRBJ2-3; TCRdb selects TRBD2, and the lack of DNA leaves this call unchecked. This TCR came from a human donor in good health. Some clones in this sample may be carry-over from other donors' samples. Material for sequencing was naive CXCR3+ CD8+ T cells from blood. Subset here: CD45RO-CCR7+CD27+CD95- naive CD8+ T cells expressing CXCR3 (TNR3+). The CDR3 loop is CASSLESLGTTDTQYF. Based on the CDR3 plus reference TRBV7-8 and TRBJ2-3, the full variable domain is GAGVSQSPRYKVAKRGQDVALRCDPISGHVSLFWYQQALGQGPEFLTYFQNEAQLDKSGLPSDRFFAERPEGSVSTLKIQRTQQEDSAVYLCASSLESLGTTDTQYFGPGTRLTVL.